This T cell receptor beta chain was sequenced in a study of monozygotic twins with inflammatory bowel disease. Points from the study as a whole: No distinction between different T cell subtypes was possible. Diversity of TCRbeta measured by inverse Simpson was lower in IBD patients than in healthy co-twins. A lone strong IBD-associated signal or clonotype found no support.

Note on this clonotype: Its antigen remains unidentified.

Per sample, reverse transcription was split into eight reactions. TCRdb re-called the 5' RACE reads, yielding one record per CDR3 amino acid sequence without DNA. The repertoire table contains roughly 300,000 distinct CDR3 sequences. The receptor was isolated from a human donor with ulcerative colitis or Crohn's disease, or a healthy co-twin of an affected twin (not recorded which). Material for sequencing was blood.

The CDR3 is CSVSRADTQYF. The genes are TRBV29-1 and TRBJ2-3; there is no DNA to check the TCRdb D call of TRBD1. This CDR3 is 11 amino acids long. CDR1 is SQVTM and CDR2 is ANQGSEA in the germline V gene.